These 20 T cell receptor beta chains originate from one sample sequenced in a study of T cell responses to AZD1222 COVID-19 vaccine (dated by TCRdb to about 2021). To prepare the library, the immunoSEQ multiplex PCR assay was applied. This is the immuneACCESS table as TCRdb keeps it, with only in-frame sequences that have V and J called. A part of the clones is gone; compared with another copy, unresolved V genes explain less than half, and the rest is unexplained. This sample holds about 170,000 clones; around 87% were observed only once. The ten most abundant clones make up 6.5% to 7% of the sample. Interpreted using the paper, the time point label stands for: baseline before first vaccination. This material consisted of peripheral blood, taken on day 0 of AZD1222 vaccination. These receptors all stem from an adult in good health.

This chain links TRBV11-1 with TRBJ1-6, with 10 bases that match TRBD1. The CDR3 totals 15 residues. In germline, CDR1 is SGHAT, CDR2 FQDESV (reference sequence). The V segment lost 4 bases and the J segment 9 bases; nucleotides outside the gene matches: 6. DNA of the CDR3: TGTGCCAGCAGCTCCAGACAGGGGGCGGGTTCACCCCTCCACTTT. It codes for CASSSRQGAGSPLHF.

V and J are TRBV15 and TRBJ1-3; D not resolved. The V gene lost 1 base and the J gene lost 3 bases, with 10 bases spanning the gap. This CDR3 has 15 amino acids. Germline assignment: CDR1 LNHNV and CDR2 YYDKDF (reference sequence). CDR3: CATSRGFGSGNTIYF. The CDR3 DNA follows: TGTGCCACCAGCAGAGGATTCGGTAGTGGAAACACCATATATTTT.

The rearrangement joins TRBV11-2 to TRBJ2-7; D not resolved. Germline lookup yields CDR1 SGHAT and CDR2 FQNNGV. Trimming cost V 2 bases and J 3 bases, with 5 bases left between them. This CDR3 region has 12 residues. The CDR3 coding sequence is TGTGCCAGCAGCTTAAACGACTACGAGCAGTACTTC. Translating gives CASSLNDYEQYF.

The V gene is TRBV2, the J gene TRBJ1-1; D possibly corresponds to TRBD1 (5 bases). Germline CDR1 and CDR2: SNHLY and FYNNEI. This CDR3 is 14 amino acids long. Between the trimmed V and J ends, which lost 2 bases and 3 bases, there was a span of 10 bases. The CDR3 region has the DNA TGTGCCAGCAGTGAACAGGGAAGGGACACTGAAGCTTTCTTT. As protein: CASSEQGRDTEAFF.

The J gene is TRBJ2-7, the V gene TRBV19; the match to TRBD1 covers 9 bases. V trimming: 6 bases; J trimming: 6 bases; junction bases outside the gene matches: 3. The CDR3 is 12 residues long. The germline V gene encodes CDR1 LNHDA and CDR2 SQIVND (reference sequence). The DNA of the CDR3 is TGTGCCAGTAGCCGGGACAGGGTCGAGCAGTACTTC. Encoded protein: CASSRDRVEQYF.

The chain has TRBV5-4 and TRBJ2-5; 10 bases line up with TRBD2. There are 15 residues in the CDR3. The germline CDR1 and CDR2 sequences are SGHNT and YYREEE (reference sequence). Trimming at V came to 0 bases and at J to 2 bases, leaving 1 base not matched to a gene. CDR3 amino acids: CASSLEAGGQETQYF. In nucleotides, the CDR3 is TGTGCCAGCAGCTTGGAAGCGGGGGGGCAAGAGACCCAGTACTTC. The full variable domain, its missing parts supplied by reference TRBV5-4 and TRBJ2-5, is ETGVTQSPTHLIKTRGQQVTLRCSSQSGHNTVSWYQQALGQGPQFIFQYYREEENGRGNFPPRFSGLQFPNYSSELNVNALELDDSALYLCASSLEAGGQETQYFGPGTRLLVL.

This rearrangement joins TRBV20-1 to TRBJ2-5; D not certain. This CDR3 spans 12 amino acids. V was pared by 3 bases and J by 5 bases, with 10 bases between. Germline V gene data show CDR1 as DFQATT and CDR2 as SNEGSKA (reference sequence). Here the CDR3 reads CSASAVRETQYF. CDR3 sequence (DNA): TGCAGTGCTAGTGCGGTTCGTGAGACCCAGTACTTC.

This clone occurred once. V gene TRBV24-1 combines with J gene TRBJ2-5, with D maybe TRBD2 (6 bases). Germline values: CDR1 KGHDR, CDR2 SFDVKD. The V and J ends lost 3 bases and 5 bases respectively, with 9 bases between them. This CDR3 is 13 amino acids long. In nucleotides, the CDR3 is TGTGCCACCAGTGATGAAGGGAGGGAGACCCAGTACTTC. Amino acids: CATSDEGRETQYF.

V is TRBV6-6 and J is TRBJ2-2; D gene ambiguous. CDR1 is MNHNY, CDR2 SVGAGI, per germline (reference sequence). V was clipped by 8 bases and J by 6 bases, with 7 bases between them. This CDR3 spans 11 amino acids. The CDR3 loop is CASLGSGELFF. The CDR3, as DNA: TGTGCCAGCCTTGGGTCCGGGGAGCTGTTTTTT.

The chain uses TRBV4-3 and TRBJ1-3; no firm D call. Trimming took 4 bases from V and 0 from J, leaving 13 bases between them. The CDR3 totals 16 residues. The germline gives CDR1 LGHNA, CDR2 YSLEER. CDR3 DNA sequence: TGCGCCAGCAGCCCCGCTGGCGGTCCCTCTGGAAACACCATATATTTT. This codes for CASSPAGGPSGNTIYF.

This clone has only a few counts. The CDR3 nucleotides are TGTGCCAGCAGCCGGGCCTACGAGCAGTACTTC. Its protein product is CASSRAYEQYF. V gene TRBV6-2 or TRBV6-3 combines with J gene TRBJ2-7, with unresolved D. The CDR3 has 11 amino acids. V dropped 6 bases and J dropped 2 bases, with 5 bases sitting between them. CDR1 and CDR2 from the germline V gene are MNHEY and SVGEGT.

The chain is built from TRBV5-4 and TRBJ2-5; TRBD2 matches 15 bases. Germline assignment: CDR1 SGHNT and CDR2 YYREEE (reference sequence). The CDR3 is 18 amino acids. Unmatched junction bases numbered 8, after V lost 3 bases and J lost 2 bases. CDR3 region: CASSSGLAGGIQQETQYF. The CDR3 DNA follows: TGTGCCAGCAGCTCCGGACTAGCGGGGGGGATACAACAAGAGACCCAGTACTTC.

This rearrangement joins TRBV18 to TRBJ1-1, with TRBD1 matching 7 bases. Germline CDR1 and CDR2: KGHSH and LQKENI. The V segment lost 1 base and the J segment 4 bases; nucleotides outside the gene matches: 12. The CDR3 runs 17 residues. The CDR3 protein is CASSPLSGQVETTEAFF. In DNA, the CDR3 is TGTGCCAGCTCACCACTTTCAGGACAGGTCGAGACCACTGAAGCTTTCTTT.

This clone showed up just a few times. J is TRBJ2-7 and V is TRBV7-2; TRBD2 agrees at 7 bases. Germline CDR1 is SGHTA and CDR2 is FQGNSA. V lost 5 bases, J lost 3 bases, and 7 bases stayed unmatched. CDR3 length: 14 residues. In DNA, the CDR3 is TGTGCCAGCAGCGGAGGGACTACCTACTACGAGCAGTACTTC. This codes for CASSGGTTYYEQYF.

The chain has TRBV9 and TRBJ2-7, with TRBD2 matching 11 bases. V dropped 0 bases and J dropped 2; count of bases not matched to a gene: 4. The CDR3 is 16 amino acids. The germline CDR1 and CDR2 sequences are SGDLS and YYNGEE. The CDR3 DNA reads as TGTGCCAGCAGCGTAGGGGGACTAGCGGACACCTACGAGCAGTACTTC. Protein product: CASSVGGLADTYEQYF.

This chain connects TRBV4-3 to TRBJ2-1; unclear D gene. The CDR3 is 13 residues long. V shed 3 bases and J shed 5 bases, with 8 bases lying between them. The germline gives CDR1 LGHNA, CDR2 YSLEER. For the CDR3, the DNA is TGCGCCAGCAGCCATTTAGGTGACAATGAGCAGTTCTTC. Its protein product is CASSHLGDNEQFF.

This clone was seen a handful of times. This chain connects TRBV25-1 to TRBJ1-4, with D perhaps TRBD1 (6 bases). CDR1 is MGHDK, CDR2 SYGVNS, per germline. CDR3 length: 18 residues. The V end was cut by 0 bases, the J end by 1 base, with 15 bases between. Written as DNA, the CDR3 is TGTGCCAGCAGTGAATATTCAGGGGCCATAAAAACTAATGAAAAACTGTTTTTT. Its translation is CASSEYSGAIKTNEKLFF.

A few counts support this clone. This chain joins TRBV6-5 and TRBJ2-7, with TRBD2 matching 13 bases. CDR3 length: 15 amino acids. Losses at the gene ends were 9 bases for V and 0 bases for J; bases not matched to a gene: 5. CDR1 MNHEY and CDR2 SVGAGI come from the germline V gene. CDR3 loop: CASGLAGVSSYEQYF. The CDR3 DNA reads TGTGCCAGTGGACTAGCGGGGGTCAGCTCCTACGAGCAGTACTTC.

V gene TRBV3-1 (or the pseudogene TRBV3-2) combines with J gene TRBJ2-1; D may be TRBD2 (6 bases). Trimming took 4 bases from V and 8 from J, leaving 15 bases between them. The CDR3 has 14 amino acids. The germline CDR1 and CDR2 sequences are LGHDT and YNNKEL (reference sequence). CDR3 sequence reads: CASSRAGLGHEQFF. CDR3 sequence (DNA): TGTGCCAGCAGCCGGGCGGGACTCGGGCATGAGCAGTTCTTC.

V gene TRBV24-1 combines with J gene TRBJ1-2, with TRBD1 identical over 7 bases. V was clipped by 4 bases and J by 8 bases; unmatched bases: 6. The CDR3 loop spans 13 amino acids. Germline-derived CDR1 and CDR2 are KGHDR and SFDVKD. The CDR3 sequence is CATSDPTGFGYTF. CDR3 coding DNA: TGTGCCACCAGTGACCCGACAGGGTTCGGCTACACCTTC.